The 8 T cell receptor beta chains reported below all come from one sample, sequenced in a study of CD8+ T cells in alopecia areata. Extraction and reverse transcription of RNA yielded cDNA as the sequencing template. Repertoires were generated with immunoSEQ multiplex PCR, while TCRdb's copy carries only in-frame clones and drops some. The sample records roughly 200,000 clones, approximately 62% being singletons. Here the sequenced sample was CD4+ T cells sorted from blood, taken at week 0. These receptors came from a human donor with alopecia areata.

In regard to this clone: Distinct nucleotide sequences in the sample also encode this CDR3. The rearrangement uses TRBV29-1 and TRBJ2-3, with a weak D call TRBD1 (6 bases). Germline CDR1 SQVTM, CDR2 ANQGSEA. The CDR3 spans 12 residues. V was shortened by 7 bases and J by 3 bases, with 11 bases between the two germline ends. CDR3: CSAERGTDTQYF. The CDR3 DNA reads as TGCAGCGCTGAGAGGGGGACAGATACGCAGTATTTT.

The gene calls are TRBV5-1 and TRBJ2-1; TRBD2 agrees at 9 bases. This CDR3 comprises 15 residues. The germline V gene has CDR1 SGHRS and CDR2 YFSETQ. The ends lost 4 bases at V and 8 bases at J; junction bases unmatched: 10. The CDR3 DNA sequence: TGCGCCAGCAGCCCATTGGGGACTAGCCGGCATGAGCAGTTCTTC. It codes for CASSPLGTSRHEQFF.

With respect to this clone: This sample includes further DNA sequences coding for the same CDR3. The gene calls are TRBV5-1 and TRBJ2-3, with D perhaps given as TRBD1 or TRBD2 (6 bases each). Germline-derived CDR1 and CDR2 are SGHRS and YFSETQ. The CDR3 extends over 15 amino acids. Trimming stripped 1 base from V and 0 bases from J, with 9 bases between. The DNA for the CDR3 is TGCGCCAGCAGCTTGTCGGGGGCGAGCACAGATACGCAGTATTTT. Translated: CASSLSGASTDTQYF.

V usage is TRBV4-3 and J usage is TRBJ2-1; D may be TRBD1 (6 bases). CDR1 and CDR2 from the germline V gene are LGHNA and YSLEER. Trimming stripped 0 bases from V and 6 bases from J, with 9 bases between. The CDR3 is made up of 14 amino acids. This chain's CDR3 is CASSQDYRANEQFF. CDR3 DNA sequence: TGCGCCAGCAGCCAAGATTACAGGGCCAATGAGCAGTTCTTC.

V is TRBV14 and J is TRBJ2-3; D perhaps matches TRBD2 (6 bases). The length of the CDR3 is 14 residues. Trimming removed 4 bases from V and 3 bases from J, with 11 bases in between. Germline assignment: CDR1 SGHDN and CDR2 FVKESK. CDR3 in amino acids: CASSRLLATDTQYF. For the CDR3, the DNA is TGTGCCAGCAGCCGATTACTAGCAACAGATACGCAGTATTTT.

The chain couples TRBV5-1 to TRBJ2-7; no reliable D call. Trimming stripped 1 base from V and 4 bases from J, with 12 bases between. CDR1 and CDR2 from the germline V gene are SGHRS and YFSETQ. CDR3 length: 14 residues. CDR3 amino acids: CASSLQPEEYEQYF. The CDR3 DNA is TGCGCCAGCAGCTTGCAACCGGAAGAATACGAGCAGTACTTC. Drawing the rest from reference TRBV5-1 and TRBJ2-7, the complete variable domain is KAGVTQTPRYLIKTRGQQVTLSCSPISGHRSVSWYQQTPGQGLQFLFEYFSETQRNKGNFPGRFSGRQFSNSRSEMNVSTLELGDSALYLCASSLQPEEYEQYFGPGTRLTVT.

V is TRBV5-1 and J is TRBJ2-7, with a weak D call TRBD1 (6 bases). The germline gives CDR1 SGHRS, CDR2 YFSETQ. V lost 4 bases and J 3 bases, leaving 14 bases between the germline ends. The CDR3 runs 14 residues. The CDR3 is CASSISGTSYEQYF. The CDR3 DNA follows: TGCGCCAGCAGCATATCCGGGACAAGCTACGAGCAGTACTTC.

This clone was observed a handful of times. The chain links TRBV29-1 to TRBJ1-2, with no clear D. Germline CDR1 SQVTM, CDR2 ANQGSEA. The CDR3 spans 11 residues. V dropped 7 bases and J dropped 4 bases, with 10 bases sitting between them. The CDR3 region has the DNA TGCAGCGCCGCTCTGGGCTATGGCTACACCTTC. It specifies CSAALGYGYTF. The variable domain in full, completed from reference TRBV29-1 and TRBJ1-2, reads SAVISQKPSRDICQRGTSLTIQCQVDSQVTMMFWYRQQPGQSLTLIATANQGSEATYESGFVIDKFPISRPNLTFSTLTVSNMSPEDSSIYLCSAALGYGYTFGSGTRLTVV.